The clone carrying this TCR beta chain was counted ten times or more. No antigen is known for it. The entry originates in a study of early T cells in non-severe SARS-CoV-2 infection. At the level of the study: Sequencing of unsorted whole blood was done on bulk RNA, leaving chains unpaired. Study-level points and caveats: Database matching using VDJdb favored anti-spike CD8 responses, with private and CD4 specificities left missing.

CDR1 and CDR2 from the germline V gene are MDHEN and SYDVKM. Deletions cut 6 bases from V and 0 bases from J, with 9 bases between. CDR3 length: 13 residues. Separate cDNA molecules each had unique molecular identifiers attached to them. TCRdb re-called the 5' RACE reads with MiXCR, one entry per CDR3 protein. The sample lists tens of thousands of distinct CDR3 sequences, approximately 5.1% occurring once. V is TRBV28 and J is TRBJ2-7; D gene unclear. This TCR was recovered from an adult who was a healthcare worker with PCR-confirmed SARS-CoV-2 infection or an uninfected control (not recorded which). Sequencing was performed on whole blood, taken at baseline. CDR3 residues: CASSYTNSYEQYF. Written as DNA, the CDR3 is TGTGCCAGCAGCTATACTAACTCCTACGAGCAGTACTTC.